This T cell receptor (beta chain) was sequenced for a study of blood T cell repertoires in COVID-19. This CDR3 contains 15 residues. Germline lookup yields CDR1 SEHNR and CDR2 FQNEAQ (reference sequence). V gave up 6 bases and J gave up 5 bases; unmatched junction bases: 10. Repertoires were generated with immunoSEQ multiplex PCR, while TCRdb's copy carries only in-frame clones and drops some. This sample has 95,000 to 150,000 clones, with approximately 80% found just once. The clonotype originates from a man in his forties with active or convalescent COVID-19. The chain links TRBV7-9 to TRBJ2-5, with TRBD1 identical over 9 bases. Sequenced sample: peripheral blood. Written as DNA, the CDR3 is TGTGCCAGCAGTCCACCGGGACAGGGAAGGGAGACCCAGTACTTC. Translated, it gives CASSPPGQGRETQYF.